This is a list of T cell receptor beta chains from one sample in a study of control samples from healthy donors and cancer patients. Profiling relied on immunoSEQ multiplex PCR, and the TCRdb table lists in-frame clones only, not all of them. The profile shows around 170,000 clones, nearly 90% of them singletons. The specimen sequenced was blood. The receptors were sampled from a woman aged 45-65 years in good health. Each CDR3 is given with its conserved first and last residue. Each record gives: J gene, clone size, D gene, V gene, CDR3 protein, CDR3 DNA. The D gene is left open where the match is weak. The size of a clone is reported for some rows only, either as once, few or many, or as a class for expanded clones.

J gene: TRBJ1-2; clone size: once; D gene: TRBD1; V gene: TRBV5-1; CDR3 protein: CASSVTGVDGYTF; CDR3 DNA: TGCGCCAGCAGCGTGACAGGGGTGGATGGCTACACCTTC
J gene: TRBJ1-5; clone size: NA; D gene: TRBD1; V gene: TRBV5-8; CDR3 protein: CASRARGLGNQPQHF; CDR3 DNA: TGTGCCAGCAGGGCGAGGGGGCTTGGCAATCAGCCCCAGCATTTT
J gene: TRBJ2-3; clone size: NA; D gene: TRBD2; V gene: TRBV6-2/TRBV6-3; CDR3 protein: CASSYEGGRLKTDTQYF; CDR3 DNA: TGTGCCAGCAGTTACGAGGGCGGGAGGCTAAAGACAGATACGCAGTATTTT
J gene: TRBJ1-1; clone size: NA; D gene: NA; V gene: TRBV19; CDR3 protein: CASSIAVDTEAFF; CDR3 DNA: TGTGCCAGTAGTATCGCGGTCGACACTGAAGCTTTCTTT
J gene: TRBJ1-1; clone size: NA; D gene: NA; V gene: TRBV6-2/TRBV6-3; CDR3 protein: CASSPGWSAGNTEAFF; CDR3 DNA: TGTGCCAGCAGCCCTGGGTGGTCAGCGGGGAACACTGAAGCTTTCTTT
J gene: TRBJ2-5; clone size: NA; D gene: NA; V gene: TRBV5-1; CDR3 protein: CASRLGQAQETQYF; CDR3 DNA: TGCGCCAGCAGGCTGGGGCAAGCCCAAGAGACCCAGTACTTC
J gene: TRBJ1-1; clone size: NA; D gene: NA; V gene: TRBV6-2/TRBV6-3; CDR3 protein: CASSYRVGTGGAFF; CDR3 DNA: TGTGCCAGCAGTTACCGGGTCGGGACCGGGGGAGCTTTCTTT
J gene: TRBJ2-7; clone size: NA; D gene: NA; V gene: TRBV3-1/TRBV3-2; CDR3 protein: CASSHSSYEQYF; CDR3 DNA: TGTGCCAGCAGCCATAGCTCCTACGAGCAGTACTTC
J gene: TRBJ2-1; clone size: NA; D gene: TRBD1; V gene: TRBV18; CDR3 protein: CASSPFEGTGSYNEQFF; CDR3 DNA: TGTGCCAGCTCACCCTTTGAAGGGACAGGCTCCTACAATGAGCAGTTCTTC
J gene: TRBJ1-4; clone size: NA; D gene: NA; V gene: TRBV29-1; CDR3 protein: CSVEDSQWNEKLFF; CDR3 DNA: TGCAGCGTTGAGGACTCACAATGGAATGAAAAACTGTTTTTT
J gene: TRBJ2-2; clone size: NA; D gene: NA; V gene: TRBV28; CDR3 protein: CASSSLFGLGDTGELFF; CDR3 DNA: TGTGCCAGCAGTTCCCTATTCGGGTTAGGGGACACCGGGGAGCTGTTTTTT
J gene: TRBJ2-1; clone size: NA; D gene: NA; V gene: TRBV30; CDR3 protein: CAWSVLGSSYNEQFF; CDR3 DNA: TGTGCCTGGAGTGTACTCGGGAGCTCCTACAATGAGCAGTTCTTC
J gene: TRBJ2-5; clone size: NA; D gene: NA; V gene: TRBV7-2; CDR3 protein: CASSLRGGETQYF; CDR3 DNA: TGTGCCAGCAGCTTACGGGGCGGAGAGACCCAGTACTTC
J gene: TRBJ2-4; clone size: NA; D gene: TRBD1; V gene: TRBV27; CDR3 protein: CASSLGTGGANIQYF; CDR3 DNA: TGTGCCAGCAGTTTAGGGACAGGGGGCGCGAACATTCAGTACTTC
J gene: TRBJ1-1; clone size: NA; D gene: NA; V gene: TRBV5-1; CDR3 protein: CASSLVGGRAEAFF; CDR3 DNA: TGCGCCAGCAGCTTGGTCGGGGGGCGGGCTGAAGCTTTCTTT
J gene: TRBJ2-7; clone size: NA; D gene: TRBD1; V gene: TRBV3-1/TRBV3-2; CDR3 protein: CASSPRQGARYEQYF; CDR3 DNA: TGTGCCAGCAGCCCCCGACAGGGGGCCCGGTACGAGCAGTACTTC
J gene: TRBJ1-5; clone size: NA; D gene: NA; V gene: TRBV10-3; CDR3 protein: CAISEDLGRQPQHF; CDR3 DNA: TGTGCCATCAGTGAGGACTTGGGGCGCCAGCCCCAGCATTTT
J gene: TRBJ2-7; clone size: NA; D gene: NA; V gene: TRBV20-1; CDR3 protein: CSARGDYEQYF; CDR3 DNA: TGCAGTGCTAGGGGTGACTACGAGCAGTACTTC
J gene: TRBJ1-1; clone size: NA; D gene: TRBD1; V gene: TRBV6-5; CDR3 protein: CASRSGQATGRAFF; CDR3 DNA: TGTGCCAGCAGATCTGGACAGGCTACGGGTAGAGCTTTCTTT
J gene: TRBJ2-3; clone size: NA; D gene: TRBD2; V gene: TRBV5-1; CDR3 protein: CASRPTSGDTQYF; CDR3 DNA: TGCGCCAGCAGGCCGACTAGCGGAGATACGCAGTATTTT
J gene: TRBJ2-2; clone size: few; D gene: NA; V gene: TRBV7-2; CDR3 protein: CASSFRGSTLGGELFF; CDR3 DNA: TGTGCCAGCAGCTTTAGGGGCTCGACTCTGGGCGGGGAGCTGTTTTTT
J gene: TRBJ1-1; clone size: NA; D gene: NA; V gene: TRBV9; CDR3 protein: CASSPQGTGTEAFF; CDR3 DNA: TGTGCCAGCAGCCCACAGGGAACGGGGACTGAAGCTTTCTTT
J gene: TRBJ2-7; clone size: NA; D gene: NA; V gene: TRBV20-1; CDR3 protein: CSARSENEQYF; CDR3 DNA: TGCAGTGCTAGGTCCGAGAACGAGCAGTACTTC
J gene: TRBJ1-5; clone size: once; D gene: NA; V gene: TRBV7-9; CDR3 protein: CASSLNSGTVNQPQHF; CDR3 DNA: TGTGCCAGCAGCTTAAATTCGGGTACAGTCAATCAGCCCCAGCATTTT
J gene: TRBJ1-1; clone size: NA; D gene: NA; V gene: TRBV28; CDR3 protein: CASSTPGPNTEAFF; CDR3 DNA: TGTGCCAGCAGTACCCCGGGCCCGAACACTGAAGCTTTCTTT
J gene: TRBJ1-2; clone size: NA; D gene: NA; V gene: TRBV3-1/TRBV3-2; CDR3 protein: CASSQGFWGYTF; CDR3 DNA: TGTGCCAGCAGCCAAGGATTCTGGGGCTACACCTTC
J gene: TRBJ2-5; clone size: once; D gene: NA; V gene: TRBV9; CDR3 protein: CASSVATWAGETQYF; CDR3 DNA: TGTGCCAGCAGCGTAGCCACCTGGGCGGGAGAGACCCAGTACTTC
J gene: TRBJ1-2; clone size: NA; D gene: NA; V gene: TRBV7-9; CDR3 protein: CASSLGQFYGYTF; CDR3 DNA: TGTGCCAGCAGCTTAGGACAGTTCTATGGCTACACCTTC
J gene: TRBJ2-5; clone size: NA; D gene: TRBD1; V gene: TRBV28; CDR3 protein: CASGRGTGAETQYF; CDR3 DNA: TGTGCCAGCGGGAGAGGGACAGGGGCTGAGACCCAGTACTTC
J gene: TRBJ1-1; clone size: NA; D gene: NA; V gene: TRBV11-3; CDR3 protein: CASSLASGSEAFF; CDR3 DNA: TGTGCCAGCAGCTTGGCCTCAGGGTCCGAAGCTTTCTTT
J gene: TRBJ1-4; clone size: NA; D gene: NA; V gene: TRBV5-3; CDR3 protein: CARSLRGESNEKLFF; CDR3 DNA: TGTGCCAGAAGCCTACGCGGGGAGTCAAACGAAAAACTGTTTTTT
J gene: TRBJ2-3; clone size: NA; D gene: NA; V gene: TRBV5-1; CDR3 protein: CASRSGQSTDTQYF; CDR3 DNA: TGCGCCAGCAGATCCGGACAGAGCACAGATACGCAGTATTTT
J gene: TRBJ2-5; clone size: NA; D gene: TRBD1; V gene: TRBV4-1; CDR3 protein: CASSARERTGDETQYF; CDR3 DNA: TGCGCCAGCAGCGCCAGGGAGAGGACAGGTGACGAGACCCAGTACTTC
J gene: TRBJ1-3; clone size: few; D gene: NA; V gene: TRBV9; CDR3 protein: CASRGQGNTIYF; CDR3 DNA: TGTGCCAGCAGAGGGCAGGGAAACACCATATATTTT
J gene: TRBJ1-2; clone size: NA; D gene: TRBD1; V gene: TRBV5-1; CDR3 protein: CASSLGQANYGYTF; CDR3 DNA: TGCGCCAGCAGCTTAGGACAGGCCAACTATGGCTACACCTTC
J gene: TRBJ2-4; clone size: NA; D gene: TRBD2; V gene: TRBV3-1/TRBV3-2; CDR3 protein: CASSPLTGGRGSLAKNIQYF; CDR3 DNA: TGTGCCAGCAGCCCGCTCACCGGCGGGAGGGGTTCGCTAGCCAAAAACATTCAGTACTTC
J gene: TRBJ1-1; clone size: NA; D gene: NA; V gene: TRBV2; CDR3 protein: CASSVQASYTEAFF; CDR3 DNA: TGTGCCAGCAGTGTACAGGCCTCCTACACTGAAGCTTTCTTT
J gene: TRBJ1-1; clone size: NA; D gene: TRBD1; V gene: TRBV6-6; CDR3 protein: CASSSPLTGGGEAFF; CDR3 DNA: TGTGCCAGCAGTAGCCCCTTGACAGGGGGTGGTGAAGCTTTCTTT
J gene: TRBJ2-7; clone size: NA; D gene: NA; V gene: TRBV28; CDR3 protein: CASSLTAGSYEQYF; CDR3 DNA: TGTGCCAGCAGTCTCACGGCAGGTTCCTACGAGCAGTACTTC
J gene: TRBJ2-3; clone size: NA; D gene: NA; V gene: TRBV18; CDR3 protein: CASSQWTDTQYF; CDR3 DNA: TGTGCCAGCTCACAATGGACAGATACGCAGTATTTT
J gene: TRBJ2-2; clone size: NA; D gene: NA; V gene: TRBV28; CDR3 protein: CASGSGVRELFF; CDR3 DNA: TGTGCCAGCGGTTCAGGGGTAAGGGAGCTGTTTTTT
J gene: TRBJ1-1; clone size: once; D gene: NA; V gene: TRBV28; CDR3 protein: CASSSTVAEAFF; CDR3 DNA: TGTGCCAGCAGTTCCACTGTCGCTGAAGCTTTCTTT
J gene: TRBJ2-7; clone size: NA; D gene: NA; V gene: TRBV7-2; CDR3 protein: CASSLGGTTYEQYF; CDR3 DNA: TGTGCCAGCAGCTTAGGGGGGACAACCTACGAGCAGTACTTC